The rows below give T cell receptor beta chains drawn from one sample of a study of blood T cell repertoires in COVID-19. The method was immunoSEQ multiplex PCR; TCRdb's version includes in-frame clones alone and lacks a portion of them. Of roughly 70,000 clones listed, about 86% are singletons. Sequences were obtained from peripheral blood. These receptors all stem from a woman in her sixties or seventies with acute or convalescent COVID-19. CDR3s include the opening cysteine and the closing phenylalanine or tryptophan. A D gene is named only where the DNA matches it firmly. Clone size is given for some rows only: seen once, a few or many times, or a class if the clone is expanded.

>TRBV12-3/TRBV12-4|-|-|TRBJ2-7
TGTGCCAGCAGTTTAACGGGACTCAACGAGCAGTACTTC
CASSLTGLNEQYF
>TRBV4-1|few|-|TRBJ2-2
TGCGCCAGCAGCCAGGGAGACGGGATCCCCGGGGAGCTGTTTTTT
CASSQGDGIPGELFF
>TRBV3-1/TRBV3-2|-|-|TRBJ2-5
TGTGCCAGCAGCCGTACGGAGGGACCGGGGACCCAGTACTTC
CASSRTEGPGTQYF
>TRBV6-6|-|TRBD2|TRBJ2-2
TGTGCCAGCAGTTACATCGGGGGGGTAAACACCGGGGAGCTGTTTTTT
CASSYIGGVNTGELFF
>TRBV6-5|-|-|TRBJ1-2
TGTGCCAGCAGTTTAGGGGGGGGCCAGTCTGGCTACACCTTC
CASSLGGGQSGYTF
>TRBV25-1|-|TRBD1|TRBJ2-7
TGTGCCAGCAGTGAAGGTGGGACAGGCGCCTACGAGCAGTACTTC
CASSEGGTGAYEQYF
>TRBV25-1|-|-|TRBJ1-6
TGTGCCAGCAGTGTACTAAATTCACCCCTCCACTTT
CASSVLNSPLHF
>TRBV7-9|-|-|TRBJ1-1
TGTGCCAGCAGCTTAGCCGGGAGAATTGGAGCTTTCTTT
CASSLAGRIGAFF
>TRBV6-1|once|-|TRBJ2-7
TGTGCCAGCAGTGAAGGGCAGGCCTTTTACGAGCAGTACTTC
CASSEGQAFYEQYF
>TRBV5-6|-|-|TRBJ1-2
TGTGCCAGCACCGAAGGTCCAGGGATTAGGTATGGCTACACCTTC
CASTEGPGIRYGYTF
>TRBV5-1|-|TRBD2|TRBJ2-2
TGCGCCAGCAGCTTGGCCGGGGGGACTTACACCGGGGAGCTGTTTTTT
CASSLAGGTYTGELFF
>TRBV5-1|-|TRBD1|TRBJ1-5
TGCGCCAGCAGCTCACAGGGGGCTGGGGAGCCCCAGCATTTT
CASSSQGAGEPQHF
>TRBV20-1|-|TRBD1|TRBJ1-1
TGCAGTGCTAGTTCCGGGACAGGTATACTGAACACTGAAGCTTTCTTT
CSASSGTGILNTEAFF
>TRBV7-8|few|TRBD1|TRBJ1-1
TGTGCCAGCAGCCGGACCCGACAGGGGAACACTGAAGCTTTCTTT
CASSRTRQGNTEAFF
>TRBV6-1|once|TRBD1|TRBJ1-1
TGTGCCAGCAGTGCTCCCAGGGGGCGCCTACCTAACACTGAAGCTTTCTTT
CASSAPRGRLPNTEAFF
>TRBV6-5|-|-|TRBJ2-7
TGTGCCAGCAGGGGGAAACAGGGATTTAACTACGAGCAGTACTTC
CASRGKQGFNYEQYF
>TRBV5-1|-|TRBD1|TRBJ1-3
TGCGCCAGCAGCCTACAGGGGGATACCGGAAACACCATATATTTT
CASSLQGDTGNTIYF
>TRBV29-1|-|-|TRBJ2-7
TGCAGCGTTGGCAGGACGGGAGAGAACGAGCAGTACTTC
CSVGRTGENEQYF
>TRBV7-2|-|-|TRBJ1-3
TGTGCCAGCAGCTTAAGGGGAGGAAACACCATATATTTT
CASSLRGGNTIYF
>TRBV5-6|once|TRBD1|TRBJ1-2
TGTGCCAGCAGCAAGGACAGGGAGCTCTATGGCTACACCTTC
CASSKDRELYGYTF
>TRBV5-1|-|TRBD2|TRBJ2-1
TGCGCCAGCAGCTTGGTAGCGGGGAAATCCTACAATGAGCAGTTCTTC
CASSLVAGKSYNEQFF
>TRBV7-2|-|-|TRBJ1-3
TGTGCCAGCAGCCCGGGACTACCGGGAAACACCATATATTTT
CASSPGLPGNTIYF
>TRBV5-4|-|TRBD2|TRBJ2-3
TGTGCCAGCAGCTGGGGTAGCGGGGGCACAGATACGCAGTATTTT
CASSWGSGGTDTQYF
>TRBV4-2|few|-|TRBJ2-3
TGTGCCAGCAGCCCCCTGGTTAGTAACCCTCCTAGAGGCACAGATACGCAGTATTTT
CASSPLVSNPPRGTDTQYF
>TRBV6-5|-|TRBD1|TRBJ1-6
TGTGCCAGCAGTTACCCCCGGACAGGGGTCAATTCACCCCTCCACTTT
CASSYPRTGVNSPLHF
>TRBV19|-|-|TRBJ1-2
TGTGCCAGTAGATTTCGTGCGACAGACACTAACTATGGCTACACCTTC
CASRFRATDTNYGYTF
>TRBV11-2|-|-|TRBJ1-1
TGTGCCAGCAGCTTAGTAATATGGGGCGGCACTGAAGCTTTCTTT
CASSLVIWGGTEAFF
>TRBV9|-|-|TRBJ2-7
TGTGCCAGCAGCGCAGGTGGACAGTTCGGCTACGAGCAGTACTTC
CASSAGGQFGYEQYF
>TRBV2|-|-|TRBJ1-1
TGTGCCAGCAGTTTGACAGGGAACACTGAAGCTTTCTTT
CASSLTGNTEAFF
>TRBV7-2|-|TRBD1|TRBJ2-2
TGTGCCAGCAGCTTAGCGGGACAGGGGTTTATCGGGGAGCTGTTTTTT
CASSLAGQGFIGELFF
>TRBV9|-|TRBD1|TRBJ2-1
TGTGCCAGCAGCTTCCGACAGGGGAAGGATGAGCAGTTCTTC
CASSFRQGKDEQFF
>TRBV11-2|once|-|TRBJ2-7
TGTGCCAGCAGCTTAGAGGAGTCCTACGAGCAGTACTTC
CASSLEESYEQYF
>TRBV27|-|-|TRBJ1-2
TGTGCCAGCAGTCTCAGGGAGGGTTATGGCTACACCTTC
CASSLREGYGYTF
>TRBV9|-|TRBD1|TRBJ1-1
TGTGCCAGCAGCGGCCACGGGACAGGGTCCGAAGCTTTCTTT
CASSGHGTGSEAFF
>TRBV6-5|-|TRBD1|TRBJ1-1
TGTGCCAGCAGTTACGTAGCCGGACAGGGGAACACTGAAGCTTTCTTT
CASSYVAGQGNTEAFF
>TRBV14|-|-|TRBJ1-4
TGTGCCAGCAGCCAAGGGGGACTTCAAGGGGAAAAACTGTTTTTT
CASSQGGLQGEKLFF
>TRBV25-1|-|TRBD2|TRBJ2-7
TGTGCCAGCAGTGAACAGCGGGGGACCTACGAGCAGTACTTC
CASSEQRGTYEQYF
>TRBV5-4|-|TRBD1|TRBJ1-6
TGTGCCAGCAGCTTGGGGACAGGGGGGATCTTGGCTTCACCCCTCCACTTT
CASSLGTGGILASPLHF
>TRBV4-1|-|TRBD1|TRBJ1-6
TGCGCCAGCAGCCGCACGCAGGGGGCGTATAATTCACCCCTCCACTTT
CASSRTQGAYNSPLHF
>TRBV7-9|-|-|TRBJ1-5
TGTGCCAGCAGCTTAGGCGGCTCGGCGCCCCAGCATTTT
CASSLGGSAPQHF
>TRBV25-1|-|-|TRBJ1-1
TGTGCCAGCAGTGACAGGTTTAACACTGAAGCTTTCTTT
CASSDRFNTEAFF
>TRBV6-5|once|-|TRBJ1-1
TGTGCCAGCAAGAAAGGGGGTGGCACTGAAGCTTTCTTT
CASKKGGGTEAFF
>TRBV4-2|-|-|TRBJ1-2
TGTGCCAGCAGCCAAGTACGGGATTACACCTTC
CASSQVRDYTF
>TRBV6-5|-|TRBD2|TRBJ2-5
TGTGCCAGCAGTTACTTTTCCGCGGGGGGGCGAGAGACCCAGTACTTC
CASSYFSAGGRETQYF
>TRBV30|-|-|TRBJ1-2
TGTGCCGCCGAGGTCTATGGCTACACCTTC
CAAEVYGYTF
>TRBV6-1|-|-|TRBJ1-2
TGTGCCAGCAGTGAAGCGGGGGGTCGAGGCTACACCTTC
CASSEAGGRGYTF
>TRBV19|-|TRBD1|TRBJ1-1
TGTGCCAGTACCCTGGGACAGGGGGCATACACTGAAGCTTTCTTT
CASTLGQGAYTEAFF
>TRBV5-4|-|TRBD1|TRBJ2-1
TGTGCCAGCAAAGGGACAGGGTCCAGTGAGCAGTTCTTC
CASKGTGSSEQFF
>TRBV24-1|-|TRBD2|TRBJ2-3
TGTGCCACCAGTGGAGGACTAGCGGGGGGTCGGGATACGCAGTATTTT
CATSGGLAGGRDTQYF
>TRBV7-2|-|-|TRBJ1-5
TGTGCCAGCAGCTTATCGGGGGTCGAAAATCAGCCCCAGCATTTT
CASSLSGVENQPQHF
>TRBV7-2|-|-|TRBJ1-1
TGTGCCAGCAGCTCGAACACAGGGTTCGGCACTGAAGCTTTCTTT
CASSSNTGFGTEAFF
>TRBV24-1|-|TRBD1|TRBJ1-2
TGTGCCACCAGTGATTCACCGGGACAGGGGGCAAGTAATGGCTACACCTTC
CATSDSPGQGASNGYTF
>TRBV6-5|-|-|TRBJ1-1
TGTGCCAGCAGTTCTGTAGACAGAAACACTGAAGCTTTCTTT
CASSSVDRNTEAFF